These T cell receptor beta chains were read from a single sample in a study of T cells expressing NK-cell markers. TCRdb re-called the 5' RACE reads; every CDR3 protein appears as one record, without DNA. The ten top clones account for more than 7%, within a sample of roughly 420,000 distinct CDR3 sequences. Sequenced input: blood T cells: a sorted CD56 or NKG2C T cell subset, CD4+ or CD8+ T cells, or bulk PBMC T cells (not recorded which). The receptors here all came from a woman between 18 and 69 years old in good health. CDR3s include the opening cysteine and the closing phenylalanine or tryptophan. Each record gives: V gene, J gene, CDR3 protein.

TRBV7-2	TRBJ2-5	CASSFTGIQETQYF
TRBV11-2	TRBJ2-3	CASSLDQLTSATQYF
TRBV11-2	TRBJ1-1	CASSLVRGALGTEAFF
TRBV28	TRBJ2-5	CASSLSGRNGETQYF
TRBV18	TRBJ2-1	CASSRSSGGLEQFF
TRBV20-1	TRBJ2-1	CSARRLYNEQFF
TRBV18	TRBJ2-3	CASSPVNLLADTQYF
TRBV7-8	TRBJ1-2	CASSLEVGEGLRGGYTF
TRBV18	TRBJ2-5	CASSPSDRVWETQYF
TRBV20-1	TRBJ1-2	CSAPAGARGYGYTF
TRBV7-2	TRBJ2-3	CASSLGPKTDTQYF
TRBV2	TRBJ2-1	CASRGQGDYNEQFF
TRBV14	TRBJ2-7	CASSHSEGSSYEQYF
TRBV2	TRBJ2-7	CASRKEGTLHEQYF
TRBV5-1	TRBJ2-4	CASSSLQGAAEVAKNIQYF
TRBV5-8	TRBJ2-1	CASSWGAYNEQFF
TRBV7-2	TRBJ2-3	CASSLFLAGGDTQYF
TRBV4-1	TRBJ2-2	CASSQVGNTGELFF
TRBV6-1	TRBJ2-1	CASSEWRQGGEQFF
TRBV7-2	TRBJ1-1	CASSLVDVVVNTEAFF
TRBV7-9	TRBJ1-1	CASSLGVGGTEAFF
TRBV7-2	TRBJ2-7	CASSLTRVGEQYF
TRBV7-6	TRBJ1-3	CASSLFTGARSGNTIYF
TRBV20-1	TRBJ2-2	CSAGKGGPGELFF
TRBV15	TRBJ1-1	CATSRENTEAFF
TRBV5-1	TRBJ1-1	CASSSYRGGGTEAFF
TRBV6-1	TRBJ1-6	CASSPGVSSYNSPLHF
TRBV5-8	TRBJ2-1	CASSFYGSSYNEQFF
TRBV6-2/TRBV6-3	TRBJ2-1	CASRTDRGWGNEQFF
TRBV7-2	TRBJ1-1	CASSLRGQGGTGPEAFF
TRBV6-6	TRBJ2-1	CASSPGPGVQQFF
TRBV10-2	TRBJ1-4	CASKSPGTNEKLFF
TRBV25-1	TRBJ2-7	CASSEWGTTYEQYF